A single sample gave rise to the 10 T cell receptor beta chains below, sequenced in a study of T cells in Graves' hyperthyroidism and ophthalmopathy. TCR beta CDR3 sequences were amplified from RNA transcripts. The HTBI primer set was used in a first-round RT-PCR of the TCR CDR3. TCRdb itself ran the multiplex PCR reads through MiXCR, one entry per CDR3 protein. The sample carries a few hundred thousand distinct CDR3 sequences, more than 15% recorded once. Material: blood. The receptor set was obtained from a woman in her twenties or thirties with Graves' hyperthyroidism.

This clonotype was recorded a few times. The chain carries TRBV10-3 and TRBJ2-1; unclear D gene. There are 15 residues in the CDR3. V shed 7 bases and J shed 0 bases, with 13 bases lying between them. The germline gives CDR1 ENHRY, CDR2 SYGVKD. The CDR3, as DNA: TGTGCCATCAACCAGGATCCCAGCTCCTACAATGAGCAGTTCTTC. Its translation: CAINQDPSSYNEQFF.

Only one count was recorded for this clonotype. The V gene is TRBV11-2, the J gene TRBJ1-5, with D hard to call. The CDR3 has 14 amino acids. The ends were cut back, 2 bases at V and 3 bases at J, with 8 bases in the middle. Germline CDR1 is SGHAT and CDR2 is FQNNGV. The CDR3 sequence: CASSLSDINQPQHF. DNA for the CDR3: TGTGCCAGCAGCTTAAGCGACATCAATCAGCCCCAGCATTTT.

This clonotype was detected many times. The chain combines TRBV30 with TRBJ1-1, with 10 nucleotides matching TRBD1. The CDR3 spans 16 residues. The trim removed 4 bases at V and 6 bases at J, leaving 14 bases unmatched. The germline V gene encodes CDR1 GTSNPN and CDR2 SVGIG (reference sequence). The CDR3 loop is CAWTNGPTGGMSEAFF. The CDR3 bases are TGTGCCTGGACCAACGGACCGACAGGGGGCATGTCTGAAGCTTTCTTT.

This clonotype came up a few times. The chain employs TRBV9 and TRBJ2-1; 10 nucleotides align to TRBD2. This CDR3 has 16 residues. The V gene's germline CDR1 is SGDLS and CDR2 YYNGEE. V gave up 0 bases and J gave up 3 bases; unmatched junction bases: 3. CDR3 coding DNA: TGTGCCAGCAGCGTAGACCTAGCGGGAGTCTACAATGAGCAGTTCTTC. Residues: CASSVDLAGVYNEQFF.

The V gene is TRBV10-2, the J gene TRBJ2-3, with D perhaps TRBD2 (6 bases). This CDR3 contains 14 residues. Trimming removed 7 bases at V and 0 bases at J, with 11 bases between. Germline values: CDR1 WSHSY, CDR2 SAAADI. The CDR3 spells CASIGTVSTDTQYF. In nucleotides, the CDR3 is TGCGCCAGCATTGGGACTGTTAGCACAGATACGCAGTATTTT.

This clonotype was detected many times. V is TRBV12-3 or TRBV12-4 and J is TRBJ2-7; 10 bases are shared with TRBD2. Trimming took 2 bases from V and 4 from J; bases not matched to a gene: 2. This CDR3 has 14 amino acids. CDR3: CASSLLAGEYEQYF. The CDR3 DNA is TGTGCCAGCAGTTTACTAGCGGGAGAATACGAGCAGTACTTC.

Points on this clonotype: The junction departs from the called germline gene at one end, perhaps through a read error. The rearrangement uses TRBV13 and TRBJ2-1; maybe TRBD2 (7 bases). CDR1 is PRHDT and CDR2 is FYEKMQ in the germline V gene (reference sequence). The CDR3 has 14 residues. This CDR3 reads CASSVGGGQGEQFF. CDR3 bases: TGTGCCAGCAGCGTAGGGGGGGGGCAGGGTGAGCAGTTCTTC.

Ten or more counts support this clonotype. The chain recombines TRBV7-2 with TRBJ2-5; 8 bases agree with TRBD1. Germline V gene data show CDR1 as SGHTA and CDR2 as FQGNSA. V was pared by 6 bases and J by 2 bases, with 14 bases of the junction left unmatched. The length of the CDR3 is 17 residues. In nucleotides, the CDR3 is TGTGCCAGCAGTTCCAGGGGGCTGGCCACGGGACAAGAGACCCAGTACTTC. It yields the protein CASSSRGLATGQETQYF.

This clonotype has at least ten counts. The rearrangement joins TRBV30 to TRBJ2-4; D gene unclear. CDR1 and CDR2 from the germline V gene are GTSNPN and SVGIG (reference sequence). The CDR3 has 13 amino acids. V lost 5 bases and J 5 bases, leaving 13 bases between the germline ends. This CDR3 is CAWGRGHENIQYF. In DNA form, the CDR3 reads TGTGCCTGGGGCCGTGGGCACGAAAACATTCAGTACTTC.

V is TRBV10-1 and J is TRBJ2-1, with TRBD2 matching 13 bases. The CDR3 has 15 residues. Trimming took 3 bases from V and 7 from J; bases not matched to a gene: 3. CDR1 and CDR2 (germline): WNHNN, SYGVQD (reference sequence). CDR3 residues: CASSERLAGGNEQFF. In DNA, the CDR3 is TGCGCCAGCAGTGAACGACTAGCGGGAGGTAATGAGCAGTTCTTC.